This entry lists 9 T cell receptor beta chains sequenced from one sample in a study of neurological immune-mediated disorders. TCRdb ran MiXCR on the 5' RACE reads and lists one entry per CDR3 protein. The repertoire holds tens of thousands of distinct CDR3 sequences, with about 4% as singletons. The sequenced sample consisted of PBMCs. These receptors were obtained from a man aged 25 to 40 with multiple sclerosis.

This clonotype was found many times. J is TRBJ2-5 and V is TRBV5-5; TRBD1 agrees at 7 bases. Germline lookup yields CDR1 SGHKS and CDR2 YYEKEE (reference sequence). V dropped 5 bases and J dropped 6; count of bases not matched to a gene: 7. The CDR3 runs to 13 residues. The DNA of the CDR3 is TGTGCCAGCAGTTATGGACAGGAGAAGACCCAGTACTTC. Its protein is CASSYGQEKTQYF. Full variable domain (remainder filled in from reference TRBV5-5 and TRBJ2-5): DAGVTQSPTHLIKTRGQQVTLRCSPISGHKSVSWYQQVLGQGPQFIFQYYEKEERGRGNFPDRFSARQFPNYSSELNVNALLLGDSALYLCASSYGQEKTQYFGPGTRLLVL.

This clonotype was picked up many times. CDR3: CATSRDNGGGYEQYF. The CDR3 DNA reads TGTGCCACCAGCAGAGATAACGGGGGGGGTTACGAGCAGTACTTC. The rearrangement uses TRBV15 and TRBJ2-7, with 8 bases that match TRBD2. CDR1 LNHNV and CDR2 YYDKDF come from the germline V gene (reference sequence). The CDR3 runs 15 residues. V shed 0 bases and J 4 bases; nucleotides not matched to a gene: 5.

Many counts were recorded for this clonotype. The chain joins TRBV5-5 to TRBJ2-2; D might be TRBD2 (6 bases). Trimming removed 3 bases at V and 0 bases at J, with 15 bases between. Germline CDR1 reads SGHKS; CDR2 reads YYEKEE (reference sequence). This CDR3 contains 17 residues. CDR3: CASSWGGTSTNTGELFF. The CDR3 DNA is TGTGCCAGCAGCTGGGGCGGGACGTCCACGAACACCGGGGAGCTGTTTTTT.

This clonotype was seen repeatedly, ten times or more. The V call is TRBV5-1, the J call TRBJ1-6; 9 positions agree with TRBD1. From germline, CDR1 is SGHRS and CDR2 YFSETQ. With V trimmed by 0 bases and J by 9 bases, 7 bases remained unmatched. The CDR3 contains 16 residues. CDR3 region: CASSLESLDRGSPLHF. The CDR3 nucleotides read TGCGCCAGCAGCTTGGAATCTTTGGACAGGGGTTCACCCCTCCACTTT.

In the case of this clonotype: This may be a read error: a much more frequent sequence differs by one nucleotide. The chain is built from TRBV10-3 and TRBJ2-2, with TRBD1 as a possible D gene (6 bases). The CDR3 has 15 amino acids. Germline CDR1 reads ENHRY; CDR2 reads SYGVKD. This CDR3 reads CAISEGQQNTRELFF. The CDR3 coding sequence is TGTGCCATCAGTGAGGGACAGCAGAACACCAGGGAGCTGTTTTTT.

This clonotype showed up many times. The V and J genes are TRBV6-1 and TRBJ2-7; 12 bases are a match to TRBD2. Germline values: CDR1 MNHNS, CDR2 SASEGT. CDR3 length equals 15 residues. Trimming took 4 bases from V and 2 from J; bases not matched to a gene: 3. DNA of the CDR3: TGTGCCAGCAGTGCCCGACTAGCGGGGGCCTACGAGCAGTACTTC. Protein product: CASSARLAGAYEQYF.

This clonotype was seen at least ten times. Germline and junction disagree at one end, which may indicate a read error. The chain uses TRBV5-6 and TRBJ2-6, with TRBD2 as a possible D gene (6 bases). The CDR3 loop spans 19 amino acids. Germline V gene sequence: CDR1 SGHDT, CDR2 YYEEEE. CDR3 residues: CASSPSWRAYRSGAKVLTF. Here the CDR3 DNA reads TGTGCCAGCAGCCCATCGTGGAGGGCTTACCGCTCTGGGGCCAAAGTCCTGACTTTC.

This clonotype was counted many times. V usage is TRBV7-7 and J usage is TRBJ2-1; no reliable D call. The CDR3 is made up of 13 amino acids. V was shortened by 3 bases and J by 4 bases, with 7 bases between the two germline ends. Germline V CDR1 and CDR2: SSHAT, FNYEAQ (reference sequence). CDR3 sequence (DNA): TGTGCCAGCAGCTTCGACCCTTACAATGAGCAGTTCTTC. This translates into CASSFDPYNEQFF. Using reference TRBV7-7 and TRBJ2-1 for the parts outside the CDR3, the full variable domain is GAGVSQSPRYKVTKRGQDVTLRCDPISSHATLYWYQQALGQGPEFLTYFNYEAQPDKSGLPSDRFSAERPEGSISTLTIQRTEQRDSAMYRCASSFDPYNEQFFGPGTRLTVL.

The table lists this clonotype with many counts. This chain links TRBV12-3 or TRBV12-4 with TRBJ1-1, with D maybe TRBD1 (6 bases). The CDR3 has 15 residues. Deletions cut 5 bases from V and 1 base from J, with 14 bases between. CDR3 sequence reads: CASSPTGQTNTEAFF. For the CDR3, the DNA is TGTGCCAGCAGTCCCACCGGACAGACGAACACTGAAGCTTTCTTT.